The source of this T cell receptor (beta chain) is a study of regulatory T cells in long-lasting Graves disease (dated by TCRdb to the early 2020s). In terms of the full investigation: Newly diagnosed Graves' disease patients had taken antithyroid drugs for less than 3 months. A total of approximately 35 samples were covered by TCR sequencing, comprising approximately 13 persistent and roughly 20 newly diagnosed Graves' disease patients. The study took place in China and was registered as a clinical trial. Peripheral blood TCR sequencing and RNA sequencing compared persistent Graves' disease patients with newly diagnosed Graves' disease patients. The research as a whole found: Patients with persistent disease shared more public clonotypes (around 3,000) than newly diagnosed patients did (around 980). As a limitation, the authors acknowledged that the small sample size may reduce accuracy. Persistent Graves' disease patients showed lower TCR Shannon entropy and fewer highly expanded clones than newly diagnosed patients, suggesting clonal expansion. Only the TCR beta chain was sequenced and analyzed. TRBV28, TRBJ1-2 and TRBJ2-5 were preferentially used in persistent disease, while TRBV20-1 and TRBJ2-1 were favored in newly diagnosed disease. Only peripheral blood was studied, because thyroid tissue, the primary lesion, was inaccessible.

What the time point label conveys for this sample: newly diagnosed GD, antithyroid drugs for less than 3 months. For both TCR sequencing and RNA sequencing, RNA was extracted from PBMCs using TRIzol. The diagnosis of Graves' disease followed American Thyroid Association guidelines. Recruitment of patients was carried out at an endocrinology department in Xi'an, China. From each patient, approximately 9 milliliters of peripheral blood was collected into an EDTA anticoagulant tube. PBMCs were isolated by Ficoll Paque Plus density gradient separation without further T cell sorting. An Agilent 2100 Bioanalyzer and agarose gel were used to check RNA quality, while a NanoDrop 2000 measured RNA concentration. The CDR3 covers 15 residues, taking in both the cysteine and the phenylalanine. Here the CDR3 DNA is all that survives: 45 bases in frame from base 1. CDR1 and CDR2 (LGHDT, YNNKEL) derive from the germline V gene (reference sequence). Trimming accounts for 3 bases at V and 9 bases at J, while the number of junction bases matched to no gene is 8.

This clonotype was found a few times. Its antigen is not yet known. There are no base qualities to consult, and no much larger clone falls within one base. Library construction relied on multiplex PCR. The instrument given in TCRdb is Illumina HiSeq 4000. TCR beta libraries were built with iRepertoire HTBI primers and Arm-PCR amplification of CDR3 regions. Before sequencing, the PCR products underwent gel purification. In the source study's methods: Across samples, around 58 TRBV and around 15 TRBJ segments were identified and used for gene usage analysis of CDR3 amino acid clonotypes. COPE and FqMerger were used to merge the filtered high-quality paired reads into contigs. Contigs were aligned with BLAST to IMGT TRBV, TRBD and TRBJ reference genes, and CDR3 was defined per IMGT. Any clonotype with a frequency above 0.1% was counted as a highly expanded clone. Shannon entropy served as the measure of repertoire diversity, while the Gini coefficient captured V-J evenness. Clonotypes shared by more than one individual were considered public. TCRdb ran its own pipeline on the public reads, namely fastp trimming at Q25 and MiXCR clone calling, and kept in-frame beta chains. Each entry merges the rows of one CDR3 protein and shows their most common DNA and genes. These V and J calls derive from TCRdb rather than the authors' analysis. The sample table records hundreds of thousands of distinct CDR3 sequences; 16% of these occur just once. The ten largest clones take up around 19% of the sample.

In addition, the sample was reused for a study of T cells in Graves' hyperthyroidism and ophthalmopathy. From the second report: Graves' hyperthyroidism was defined as stable when no progression to ophthalmopathy occurred over 18 months of follow-up. The hyperthyroidism patients were between 18 and 65 years old and newly diagnosed, with a disease duration of less than 2 months. Exclusion was applied to patients with uncontrolled infections, other autoimmune diseases, pregnancy or lactation. Diagnoses were established on the basis of clinical symptoms, serum thyroxine and TRAb, thyroid ultrasound, and orbital computed tomography. The TCR CDR3 was subjected to a first round of RT-PCR using the HTBI primer set and the Qiagen OneStep RT-PCR kit. Most expanded thyroid clonotypes (frequency above 0.001) were also detected in blood, a finding suggesting that blood repertoires may reflect thyroid immune responses. A model built on a 13 V-J signature distinguished ophthalmopathy from stable hyperthyroidism, reaching roughly 88% sensitivity and approximately 83% specificity in cross-validation and 80%/75% in testing. In validation, progression to ophthalmopathy was predicted by the model with 70.59% sensitivity and around 75% specificity, a median of about 6 months before onset. TCR V-J signatures able to tell the groups apart were searched for in a discovery cohort of 95 to 100 patients, of whom roughly 42 had Graves' ophthalmopathy and around 58 had stable Graves' hyperthyroidism. Prospective prediction of ophthalmopathy was tested in an independent validation cohort consisting of 18 hyperthyroidism patients and over 15 patients who later progressed to ophthalmopathy. The 100 or so discovery patients were randomly split 7:3 into training and test sets. Thyroid tissue and blood T-cell repertoires from roughly 6 Graves' hyperthyroidism patients were also compared in the study. After sampling, hyperthyroidism patients received methimazole starting at 30 mg daily, and ophthalmopathy patients received high-dose intravenous methylprednisolone. Libraries were constructed in a second round of multiplex PCR, after which size selection and purification were carried out. The libraries were sequenced on an Illumina HiSeq2000 using paired-end 100 bp reads. SOAPnuke was used to process the raw data, with reads discarded if the reads contained adapters or uncalled bases, had a mean Phred below 15, or lacked an exact constant-primer or identifier match. High-quality paired reads were merged with COPE v1.2.5, and unique nucleotide sequences were defined as clonotypes. MiTCR v1.1 was used to align clonotypes to the IMGT TRBV, TRBD and TRBJ reference segments. Analysis was restricted to V-J combinations with a frequency above 0.0001, which covered roughly 99% of repertoires. The TCS score was defined as the ratio of F50 (clonal expansion) to E x V (chaos), calculated using BLOSUM62-based TCRdist between CDR3 peptides within each V-J. Welch's t-statistics and random forest reduced 500 to 650 V-J features to 13, which were used in a naive Bayes classifier (R e1071). No statistical method was used to set the sample size in advance, and investigators knew the group allocation. The paper reports TCR Vbeta CDR3 sequencing of 140 or so peripheral blood samples: under 45 ophthalmopathy, over 70 hyperthyroidism and some 17 progressor patients.

The sequence is built from TRBV3-1 and TRBJ2-1, and 10 junctional nucleotides match TRBD2. Sequencing used peripheral blood mononuclear cells (PBMCs), obtained at new diagnosis, from a patient treated with antithyroid drugs. This receptor was identified in a woman in her thirties with Graves disease. Donor details come from another sample of the same person, matched by shared clones. The nucleotide sequence reads as follows: TGTGCCAGCAGCCAGATGCTAGCGGGAGACCGTGAGCAGTTCTTC. This codes for CASSQMLAGDREQFF.